This T cell receptor beta chain emerged from a study of OX40 agonist ivuxolimab in advanced cancers. For the study in its entirety: The costimulatory receptor OX40 (CD134) was targeted by ivuxolimab, a fully human IgG2 agonistic monoclonal antibody. The paper covers the monotherapy dose-escalation part of the phase I ivuxolimab trial, which included N = 52 patients. The purpose of peripheral TCRbeta sequencing was to test whether ivuxolimab changed TCR sequence diversity and led to clonal T-cell expansion. Prior anti-PD-1, anti-PD-L1 or anti-CTLA-4 therapy was permitted, and checkpoint inhibitors had been received by less than 45% of dose-escalation patients. Partial responses occurred in three dose-escalation patients: two with cutaneous melanoma and one with hepatocellular carcinoma. The dose-escalation cohort was almost 85% male with a mean age of about 60 years, ranging from roughly 23 to 90. Of the 50 to 55 dose-escalation patients, hepatocellular carcinoma was present in some 19, melanoma in roughly 15, renal cell carcinoma in 9 and head and neck cancer in 9. Intravenous ivuxolimab was administered to patients every 2 weeks at six dose levels: 0.01, 0.1, 0.3, 1.5, 3 and 10 mg/kg. The research as a whole found: At doses of 0.1 to 3.0 mg/kg, clonal expansion of both CD4+ and CD8+ T cells in blood was seen between baseline and week 6. Which antigens the clonally expanded peripheral T cells were specific for was not determined. After ivuxolimab, more expanded clones were found on average in CD8+ T cells than in CD4+ T cells. Low levels of normalized T-cell clonal expansion were also seen in some nonresponding patients. In the 0.1-3.0 mg/kg groups, partial responders had among the lowest normalized peripheral clonal expansion, particularly in CD8+ T cells.

Taken from cysteine to phenylalanine, the CDR3 has 17 residues. Solely the CDR3 DNA is kept, with 51 bases framed from the first base. As encoded in the germline V gene (reference sequence), CDR1 is SGHAT while CDR2 is FQDESV. Clipping removes 3 bases from V and 0 bases from J, with 7 as the unmatched junction base count. Genomic DNA was extracted from sorted cells for sequencing of the TCRbeta CDR3 region. The immunoSEQ Assay was used for sequencing of TCRbeta CDR3 regions. TCRdb re-hosts the immuneACCESS table, in-frame sequences only. Its copies lack some clones; in the studies checked, an unresolved V gene accounts for under half of them, and the cause for the rest is not known. The sample records tens of thousands of clones, roughly 84% of which are singletons. The ten largest clones take up over 0.25% of the sample. A note on this clone: The clone's antigen remains unknown. Per-base qualities were not stored, and no clone one base away is much larger.

Patients with a history of autoimmune disease or receiving systemic immunosuppression were excluded from the trial. In every dose cohort, peripheral blood was drawn for TCR sequencing at baseline, cycle 4 day 1, and cycle 7 day 1. The samples were taken from a phase I, first-in-human, multicenter, open-label dose-escalation trial of ivuxolimab. Adults with locally advanced or metastatic melanoma, renal cell, hepatocellular, or head and neck squamous cell carcinoma were enrolled in the trial. Before TCR sequencing, CD4+ T cells and CD8+ T cells from peripheral blood were sorted into separate populations.

The V and J segments used are TRBV11-1 and TRBJ1-4; 7 bases in the junction line up with TRBD1. The sample here was CD4+ or CD8+ T cells sorted from blood, taken in a trial of the OX40 agonist ivuxolimab. The source is an adult with an advanced solid tumor such as melanoma, head and neck, liver or kidney cancer. The DNA reads TGTGCCAGCAGCTTGGGACAGTTGTCCACAACTAATGAAAAACTGTTTTTT. This translates into CASSLGQLSTTNEKLFF.